Below, 22 T cell receptor beta chains from the same sample are listed, as sequenced in a study of human T cells and chemical hapten exposure. Stated time point: pre-sensitization, week 0. The treatment: therapeutic diphenylcyclopropenone sensitization with weekly scalp DPC. TCRdb analysed the RACE reads with MiXCR anew, one entry per CDR3 protein. The sample lists approximately 260,000 distinct CDR3 sequences, 7.5% to 8% occurring once. The specimen comprised whole blood, sampled in connection with sensitization to the hapten diphenylcyclopropenone (DPC). The receptors were gathered from a man between 18 and 29 years old with alopecia areata. Some clones in this sample may be carry-over from other donors' samples.

The table lists this clonotype with many counts. The chain employs TRBV6-2 or TRBV6-3 and TRBJ1-2; no firm D call. The V gene's germline CDR1 is MNHEY and CDR2 SVGEGT. This CDR3 spans 14 amino acids. The V gene lost 8 bases and the J gene lost 4 bases, with 17 bases spanning the gap. The CDR3 spells CASGQPRTTYGYTF. DNA for the CDR3: TGTGCCAGCGGCCAGCCGAGGACTACCTATGGCTACACCTTC.

This clonotype appeared many times. The J gene is TRBJ1-5, the V gene TRBV2, with a weak D call TRBD1 (5 bases). There are 13 residues in the CDR3. V was cut by 6 bases and J by 4 bases, with 10 bases left in between. Germline assignment: CDR1 SNHLY and CDR2 FYNNEI. The CDR3: CASRQDYNQPQHF. In DNA form, the CDR3 reads TGTGCCAGCAGACAGGATTATAATCAGCCCCAGCATTTT. The whole variable domain, filled in from reference TRBV2 and TRBJ1-5, reads EPEVTQTPSHQVTQMGQEVILRCVPISNHLYFYWYRQILGQKVEFLVSFYNNEISEKSEIFDDQFSVERPDGSNFTLKIRSTKLEDSAMYFCASRQDYNQPQHFGDGTRLSIL.

This clonotype was detected ten times or more. V usage is TRBV28 and J usage is TRBJ1-2; D is undetermined. Looked up from germline, CDR1 is MDHEN and CDR2 is SYDVKM. V lost 4 bases and J 6 bases, leaving 21 bases between the germline ends. The CDR3 runs 16 residues. The CDR3 reads CASSYSLSNVGNGYTF. As DNA, the CDR3 is TGTGCCAGCAGTTATTCACTATCCAACGTAGGCAATGGCTACACCTTC.

This clonotype appeared many times. The chain links TRBV29-1 to TRBJ1-1; tentative D call: TRBD1 (5 bases). This CDR3 contains 13 residues. Per germline, CDR1 SQVTM and CDR2 ANQGSEA. V was pared by 3 bases and J by 1 base, with 9 bases between. The CDR3 coding sequence is TGCAGCGTTGACGGGCAGGGGAACACTGAAGCTTTCTTT. It encodes CSVDGQGNTEAFF.

The chain combines TRBV12-3 or TRBV12-4 with TRBJ2-1; perhaps TRBD1 as D (8 bases). V lost 1 base and J 1 base, leaving 17 bases between the germline ends. The CDR3 is 18 amino acids. The CDR3 reads CASSLEQGGFFSYNEQFF. The CDR3 region has the DNA TGTGCCAGCAGTTTAGAACAGGGGGGGTTTTTTTCCTACAATGAGCAGTTCTTC.

Ten or more counts support this clonotype. CDR3 residues: CASSLEQLSYNEQFF. The CDR3 nucleotides read TGCGCCAGCAGCTTGGAACAGCTCTCCTACAATGAGCAGTTCTTC. V usage is TRBV5-1 and J usage is TRBJ2-1, with unresolved D. Germline V gene sequence: CDR1 SGHRS, CDR2 YFSETQ. CDR3 size: 15 residues. Trimming shortened V by 0 bases and J by 0 bases, and 7 bases separated the two germline ends.

This clonotype was detected many times. The V call is TRBV10-3, the J call TRBJ2-1; 9 positions match TRBD1. The CDR3 extends over 16 amino acids. J was trimmed by 8 bases and V by 6 bases; bases with no gene match: 14. The germline CDR1 and CDR2 sequences are ENHRY and SYGVKD. The CDR3 region is CAISLAPGTGGHEQFF. For the CDR3, the DNA is TGTGCCATCAGCCTAGCCCCCGGAACAGGGGGCCATGAGCAGTTCTTC.

This clonotype came up many times. The chain employs TRBV2 and TRBJ2-5; TRBD2 might be the D (5 bases). CDR3 length: 15 residues. V lost 8 bases, J lost 0 bases, and 16 bases lay in between. The germline V gene encodes CDR1 SNHLY and CDR2 FYNNEI. CDR3 nucleotide sequence: TGTGCCAGCCAAACCCAATCGGGGTACCAAGAGACCCAGTACTTC. This gives the protein CASQTQSGYQETQYF.

This clonotype was found a few times. The chain uses TRBV5-5 and TRBJ1-1; a weak D match, TRBD1 (5 bases). Trimming removed 7 bases from V and 5 bases from J, with 9 bases in between. CDR1 is SGHKS and CDR2 is YYEKEE in the germline V gene (reference sequence). This CDR3 contains 11 residues. The CDR3 nucleotides read TGTGCCAGCGGCAAGGGGACTGAAGCTTTCTTT. Amino acids: CASGKGTEAFF.

This clonotype was counted a few times. The V call is TRBV11-2, the J call TRBJ2-6; unclear D gene. There are 13 residues in the CDR3. Germline lookup yields CDR1 SGHAT and CDR2 FQNNGV. DNA for the CDR3: TGTGCATTTGGGGTGGCCGGCGCCAACGTCCTGACTTTC. It is translated as CAFGVAGANVLTF.

This clonotype came up a few times. The chain has TRBV3-1 and TRBJ2-4, with D perhaps TRBD1 or TRBD2 (5 bases each). V dropped 6 bases and J dropped 6 bases, with 21 bases sitting between them. This CDR3 is built from 16 residues. CDR1 and CDR2 (germline): LGHDT, YNNKEL (reference sequence). The CDR3 DNA follows: TGTGCCAGCAGGGGCGAGGGGCGGGCATGGGGAAACATTCAGTACTTC. Encoded protein: CASRGEGRAWGNIQYF.

The rearrangement links TRBV13 to TRBJ1-6, with D uncertain. V lost 2 bases and J lost 10, with 12 bases in between. This CDR3 has 14 residues. From germline, CDR1 is PRHDT and CDR2 FYEKMQ (reference sequence). CDR3 nucleotides: TGTGCCAGCAGCTTAAACATCGACGGCTCACCCCTCCACTTT. Translated, it gives CASSLNIDGSPLHF.

The gene calls are TRBV4-3 and TRBJ1-3; unclear D gene. CDR1 is LGHNA and CDR2 is YSLEER in the germline V gene. Trimming stripped 1 base from V and 0 bases from J, with 10 bases between. The CDR3 is made up of 16 amino acids. CDR3 DNA: TGCGCCAGCAGCCAAGCATCGGGTTTCTCTGGAAACACCATATATTTT. As protein: CASSQASGFSGNTIYF.

This clonotype has more than one count but fewer than ten. This chain joins TRBV7-9 and TRBJ1-1; 12 bases line up with TRBD1. V shed 1 base and J 5 bases; nucleotides not matched to a gene: 5. The CDR3 contains 16 residues. The germline CDR1 and CDR2 sequences are SEHNR and FQNEAQ (reference sequence). The CDR3 is CASSLGDRGQSTEAFF. In DNA form, the CDR3 reads TGTGCCAGCAGCTTAGGGGACAGGGGGCAATCGACTGAAGCTTTCTTT.

In its sample, this clonotype was seen a few times. J is TRBJ1-2 and V is TRBV7-2, with 12 bases fitting TRBD1. Per germline, CDR1 SGHTA and CDR2 FQGNSA. With 5 bases clipped from V and 8 bases from J, the junction kept 12 bases outside the gene matches. The CDR3 is 16 amino acids. The CDR3 loop is CASSMYSGTGGEGYTF. CDR3 nucleotide sequence: TGTGCCAGCAGCATGTATTCCGGGACAGGGGGCGAAGGCTACACCTTC.

This clonotype was recorded many times. The chain is built from TRBV9 and TRBJ1-1, with D uncertain. Trimming stripped 0 bases from V and 4 bases from J, with 10 bases between. The CDR3 spans 14 residues. Germline values: CDR1 SGDLS, CDR2 YYNGEE. The CDR3 sequence is CASSVAQATTEAFF. The CDR3 nucleotides read TGTGCCAGCAGCGTAGCGCAAGCGACCACTGAAGCTTTCTTT. Drawing the rest from reference TRBV9 and TRBJ1-1, the complete variable domain is DSGVTQTPKHLITATGQRVTLRCSPRSGDLSVYWYQQSLDQGLQFLIQYYNGEERAKGNILERFSAQQFPDLHSELNLSSLELGDSALYFCASSVAQATTEAFFGQGTRLTVV.

In this sample, this clonotype turned up many times. V usage is TRBV5-1 and J usage is TRBJ2-6, with 7 bases that match TRBD1. The CDR3 is 15 amino acids. J lost 2 bases, V lost 4 bases, and 3 bases had no gene match. Germline CDR1 is SGHRS and CDR2 is YFSETQ. This CDR3 reads CASSEGQAGANVLTF. CDR3 bases: TGCGCCAGCAGCGAAGGACAGGCTGGGGCCAACGTCCTGACTTTC.

The chain combines TRBV11-2 with TRBJ2-5; perhaps TRBD1 as D (6 bases). Trimming shortened V by 1 base and J by 4 bases, and 16 bases separated the two germline ends. Germline V gene data show CDR1 as SGHAT and CDR2 as FQNNGV. The CDR3 length is 16 residues. CDR3 amino acids: CASSLVATGIGETQYF. In DNA form, the CDR3 reads TGTGCCAGCAGCTTAGTCGCAACAGGGATCGGAGAGACCCAGTACTTC.

The chain is built from TRBV4-1 and TRBJ1-2; 8 bases fit TRBD1. Germline-derived CDR1 and CDR2 are MGHRA and YSYEKL. The CDR3 loop spans 14 amino acids. The V and J ends lost 5 bases and 3 bases, in that order; junction bases with no gene match: 5. CDR3 nucleotide sequence: TGCGCCAGCAGCAAGACAGGGGTTTACTATGGCTACACCTTC. It translates to CASSKTGVYYGYTF.

This clonotype has more than one count but fewer than ten. This chain links TRBV6-5 with TRBJ1-5; D uncertain. Germline lookup yields CDR1 MNHEY and CDR2 SVGAGI. Between the trimmed V and J ends, which lost 6 bases and 7 bases, there was a span of 19 bases. CDR3 length: 15 amino acids. The CDR3 DNA sequence: TGTGCCAGCAGCCGAACTTTCCCCCGCGAGCAGCCCCAGCATTTT. This codes for CASSRTFPREQPQHF.

This clonotype was seen a handful of times. Mismatch with germline at one junction end may stem from a read error. CDR3: CASSGTVVPHQETQYF. CDR3 bases: TGCGCCAGCAGTGGGACAGTTGTACCCCACCAGGAGACCCAGTACTTC. The J gene is TRBJ2-5, the V gene TRBV10-1, with D perhaps matching TRBD1 (6 bases). The V gene's germline CDR1 is WNHNN and CDR2 SYGVQD (reference sequence). CDR3 length equals 16 residues.

The CDR3 nucleotides are TGTGCCAGCAGCTTTCCGGGACAGGGAGTCACCGGGGAGCTGTTTTTT. As protein: CASSFPGQGVTGELFF. This chain joins TRBV7-9 and TRBJ2-2; TRBD1 agrees at 9 bases. The CDR3 is made up of 16 amino acids. With 3 bases clipped from V and 4 bases from J, the junction kept 6 bases outside the gene matches. CDR1 and CDR2 (germline): SEHNR, FQNEAQ (reference sequence).